One sample yielded the 18 T cell receptor beta chains listed below, sequenced in a study of post-analysis software for immune sequencing data. Study-wide points: TRBV5-6, TRBV5-1 and TRBV20-1 were among roughly 5 TRBV segments more frequent in patients than controls.

These receptors have no identified antigens. Prepared TCR beta cDNA libraries contained unique molecular identifiers. TCRdb reanalysed the PCR reads using MiXCR and keeps one entry per CDR3 protein. Of 650,000 to 850,000 distinct CDR3 sequences listed, roughly 50% were seen once; the top ten hold just under 5%. The sample comprised blood. These receptors originate from a girl aged 10 to 17 with multiple sclerosis.

There are a few counts of this clonotype. The chain recombines TRBV12-3 or TRBV12-4 with TRBJ2-3; D is unresolved. Trimming left V 8 bases short and J 0 bases short, with 9 bases between. The CDR3 spans 13 residues. The CDR3 sequence is CASWASSTDTQYF. DNA of the CDR3: TGTGCCAGCTGGGCGTCTAGCACAGATACGCAGTATTTT.

The rearrangement uses TRBV4-1 and TRBJ2-7; D uncertain. This CDR3 region has 14 residues. From germline, CDR1 is MGHRA and CDR2 YSYEKL. Trimming took off 1 base at V and 6 bases at J, with 13 bases between the two ends. The CDR3 sequence: CASSQGTGSVEQYF. The DNA for the CDR3 is TGCGCCAGCAGCCAAGGAACGGGTTCCGTCGAGCAGTACTTC.

This chain connects TRBV29-1 to TRBJ2-6, with TRBD1 matching 8 bases. The CDR3 consists of 15 residues. J gave up 0 bases and V 6 bases, and 4 bases lay outside the gene matches. Germline V gives CDR1 SQVTM, CDR2 ANQGSEA. The CDR3 bases are TGCAGCGTCTGGGACAGGTTCTCTGGGGCCAACGTCCTGACTTTC. It yields the protein CSVWDRFSGANVLTF.

The chain combines TRBV7-9 with TRBJ2-1; D call uncertain. Germline V gene lookup returns CDR1 SEHNR and CDR2 FQNEAQ (reference sequence). CDR3 length: 15 amino acids. Trimming removed 5 bases from V and 2 bases from J, with 13 bases in between. The CDR3 spells CASSPDLSAYNEQFF. CDR3 nucleotides: TGTGCCAGCAGCCCGGACCTGTCCGCCTACAATGAGCAGTTCTTC.

The chain couples TRBV6-1 to TRBJ2-7; D is possibly TRBD1 (7 bases). The CDR3 loop spans 14 amino acids. V lost 3 bases and J 4 bases, leaving 13 bases between the germline ends. The germline gives CDR1 MNHNS, CDR2 SASEGT. The CDR3 bases are TGTGCCAGCAGTGATGGAGGGGGCCAGTACGAGCAGTACTTC. Translated, it gives CASSDGGGQYEQYF.

The rearrangement links TRBV28 to TRBJ2-3; the D gene is possibly TRBD1 (5 bases). The germline V gene has CDR1 MDHEN and CDR2 SYDVKM. The CDR3 is 16 amino acids. V lost 6 bases and J lost 2, with 18 bases in between. The CDR3: CASSPIGRAYTDTQYF. The CDR3 DNA is TGTGCCAGCAGCCCTATTGGCAGGGCATACACAGATACGCAGTATTTT.

The chain couples TRBV12-3 or TRBV12-4 to TRBJ2-3; D remains unclear. V lost 1 base and J lost 1, with 9 bases in between. This CDR3 comprises 15 residues. CDR3 sequence reads: CASSLEPGGTDTQYF. The CDR3 DNA follows: TGTGCCAGCAGTTTAGAGCCAGGCGGCACAGATACGCAGTATTTT.

The CDR3 coding sequence is TGTGCCAGCAGTTTAAGGCGGACAGGGTTGGCCAAAAACATTCAGTACTTC. This codes for CASSLRRTGLAKNIQYF. The V call is TRBV28, the J call TRBJ2-4; TRBD1 aligns across 8 bases. Germline CDR1 is MDHEN and CDR2 is SYDVKM. The CDR3 is 17 residues long. J gave up 1 base and V 2 bases, and 7 bases lay outside the gene matches.

In this sample, this clonotype turned up a few times. V gene TRBV20-1 combines with J gene TRBJ2-3, with 12 bases lining up with TRBD2. The CDR3 totals 17 residues. The V and J ends lost 3 bases and 4 bases, in that order; junction bases with no gene match: 11. CDR1 and CDR2 (germline): DFQATT, SNEGSKA (reference sequence). CDR3 residues: CSASSLAGGYGADTQYF. For the CDR3, the DNA is TGCAGTGCTAGCTCCCTAGCGGGAGGGTACGGGGCAGATACGCAGTATTTT.

CDR3 sequence: CATIQGGSHEQYF. The CDR3 coding sequence is TGTGCCACCATCCAAGGGGGGTCCCACGAGCAGTACTTC. This rearrangement joins TRBV6-2 or TRBV6-3 to TRBJ2-7; D may correspond to TRBD1 or TRBD2 (6 bases each). CDR3 size: 13 residues. V lost 10 bases and J lost 5, with 18 bases in between. Germline V lookup: CDR1 MNHEY, CDR2 SVGEGT.

There are many counts of this clonotype. This chain connects TRBV12-3 or TRBV12-4 to TRBJ1-4; D is uncertain. Deletions cut 6 bases from V and 8 bases from J, with 19 bases between. The CDR3 sequence is 15 residues long. The CDR3 DNA follows: TGTGCCAGCAGCACAATTCGGACCTCCGACGAAAAACTGTTTTTT. It translates to CASSTIRTSDEKLFF.

The chain recombines TRBV6-5 with TRBJ2-7; TRBD1 matches 7 bases. Trimming removed 3 bases from V and 2 bases from J; junction bases left unmatched: 7. This CDR3 spans 15 amino acids. CDR1 is MNHEY, CDR2 SVGAGI, per germline. Written as DNA, the CDR3 is TGTGCCAGCAGTTATGCCAACAGGGGCACCTACGAGCAGTACTTC. Translating gives CASSYANRGTYEQYF.

The chain recombines TRBV11-3 with TRBJ2-5, with D tentatively TRBD1 (8 bases). In germline, CDR1 is SGHNT, CDR2 YENEEA. The CDR3 loop spans 14 amino acids. V lost 5 bases and J lost 4, with 14 bases in between. CDR3 loop: CASSETGEGETQYF. For the CDR3, the DNA is TGTGCCAGCAGCGAGACAGGGGAGGGAGAGACCCAGTACTTC.

The chain recombines TRBV11-2 with TRBJ2-7; the match to TRBD1 covers 10 bases. The V gene end was trimmed by 4 bases and the J gene end by 0 bases; junction bases not matched to a gene: 24. The length of the CDR3 is 22 residues. Germline values: CDR1 SGHAT, CDR2 FQNNGV. Here the CDR3 reads CASSSLLRDRGPSSLSSYEQYF. In DNA form, the CDR3 reads TGTGCCAGCAGCTCCCTCCTCCGGGACAGGGGTCCTTCATCCTTATCCTCCTACGAGCAGTACTTC.

This clonotype was counted a few times. Written as DNA, the CDR3 is TGCAGTGCCCGGACAGCTAGCAATCAGCCCCAGCATTTT. Encoded protein: CSARTASNQPQHF. The chain links TRBV20-1 to TRBJ1-5, with D perhaps TRBD1 (6 bases). Between the trimmed V and J ends, which lost 6 bases and 0 bases, there was a span of 9 bases. The germline V gene encodes CDR1 DFQATT and CDR2 SNEGSKA (reference sequence). This CDR3 spans 13 amino acids.

The chain has TRBV5-1 and TRBJ2-7; D uncertain. Trimming left V 0 bases short and J 0 bases short, with 10 bases between. The CDR3 has 15 amino acids. Germline V gene data show CDR1 as SGHRS and CDR2 as YFSETQ. The CDR3 DNA is TGCGCCAGCAGCTTGGTTCCGGAACGCTCCTACGAGCAGTACTTC. It translates to CASSLVPERSYEQYF.

The rearrangement links TRBV12-3 or TRBV12-4 to TRBJ2-7, with D possibly being TRBD1 (5 bases). The J call may be mistaken, given a closer DNA end match to TRBJ2-4. This CDR3 region has 14 residues. CDR3 in DNA: TGTGCCAGCAGTTTAGTCTCAGGGAAAGACATTCAGTACTTC. Protein sequence: CASSLVSGKDIQYF.

The rearrangement joins TRBV20-1 to TRBJ2-5; 11 nucleotides align to TRBD2. TRBJ2-1 explains the end of the DNA better; the J call may be wrong. CDR3 size: 17 residues. Germline lookup yields CDR1 DFQATT and CDR2 SNEGSKA (reference sequence). For the CDR3, the DNA is TGCAGTGCTAGACCGCCTGGACTAGCGGGTAACCACAATGAGCAGTTCTTC. Encoded protein: CSARPPGLAGNHNEQFF.